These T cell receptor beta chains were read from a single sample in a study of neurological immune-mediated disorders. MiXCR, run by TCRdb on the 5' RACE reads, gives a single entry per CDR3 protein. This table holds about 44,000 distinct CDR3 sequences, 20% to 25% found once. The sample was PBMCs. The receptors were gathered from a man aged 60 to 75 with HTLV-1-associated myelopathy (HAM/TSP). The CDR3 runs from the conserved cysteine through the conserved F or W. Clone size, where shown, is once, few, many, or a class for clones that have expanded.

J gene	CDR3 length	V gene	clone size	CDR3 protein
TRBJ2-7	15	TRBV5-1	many	CASSLDLTPLREQYF
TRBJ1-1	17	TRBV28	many	CASSLSRGHDPHTEAFF
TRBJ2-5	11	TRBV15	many	CATREWETQYF
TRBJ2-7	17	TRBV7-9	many	CASSRDKGHGPTYEQYF
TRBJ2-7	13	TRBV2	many	CASKKETAYEQYF
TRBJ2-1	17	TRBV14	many	CASSQGLRGSSYNEQFF
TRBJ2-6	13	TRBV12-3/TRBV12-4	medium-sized	CASRSSGANVLTF
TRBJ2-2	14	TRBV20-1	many	CSAITNTNTGELFF
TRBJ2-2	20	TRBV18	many	CASSPPSGQGARVGTGELFF
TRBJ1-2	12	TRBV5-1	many	CASSYGQNGYTF
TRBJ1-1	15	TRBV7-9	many	CASSLQGGAGTEAFF
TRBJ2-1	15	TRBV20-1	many	CSAYGGTSSYNEQFF
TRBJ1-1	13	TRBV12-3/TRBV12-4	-	CAILSEGNTEAFF
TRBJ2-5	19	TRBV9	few	CASSVDDYHRGRSQETQYF
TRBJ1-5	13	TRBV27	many	CASSLRQGQPQHF
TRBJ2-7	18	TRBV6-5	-	CASSPQGGQGLFKYEQYF
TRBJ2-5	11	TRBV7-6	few	CASSLGGTQYF
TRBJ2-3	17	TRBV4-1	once	CASSQPGKRGGTDTQYF
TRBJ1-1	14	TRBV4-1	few	CASRNRAKDTEAFF
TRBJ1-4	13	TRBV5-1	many	CASSGQSNEKLFF
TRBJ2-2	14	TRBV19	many	CASSGTGYVGELFF
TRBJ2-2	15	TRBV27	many	CASSSGQGTSGELFF
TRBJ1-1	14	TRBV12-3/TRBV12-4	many	CASISSGGKGEAFF
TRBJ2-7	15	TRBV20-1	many	CSAFSPLRGTYEQYF
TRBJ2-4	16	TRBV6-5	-	CASRPDSRLAKNIQYF
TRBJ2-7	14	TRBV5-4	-	CASSSRDSSYEQYF
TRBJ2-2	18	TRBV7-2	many	CASSTGLAGGMYTGELFF
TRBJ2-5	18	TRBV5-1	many	CASSFLQGAVAAQETQYF
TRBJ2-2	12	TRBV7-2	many	CASSLVTGELFF
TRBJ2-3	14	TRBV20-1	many	CSAPKTGVPDTQYF
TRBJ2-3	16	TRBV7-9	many	CASSAGTSGGIDTQYF
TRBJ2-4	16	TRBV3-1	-	CASSQGGTVAQNIQYF
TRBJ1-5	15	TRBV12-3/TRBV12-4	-	CASSSVQGRNQPQHF
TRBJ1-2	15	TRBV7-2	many	CASSLSAGQNYGYTF
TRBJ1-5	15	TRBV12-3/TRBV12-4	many	CASSFGSGSNQPQHF
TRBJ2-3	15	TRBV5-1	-	CASSQGQGRADTQYF
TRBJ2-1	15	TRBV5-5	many	CASSLGTGHYNEQFF
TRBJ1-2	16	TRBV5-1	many	CASSLAGGAASGGYTF
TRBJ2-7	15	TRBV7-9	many	CASSFGTSGTYEQYF
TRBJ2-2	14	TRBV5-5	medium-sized	CASSDKTNTGELFF
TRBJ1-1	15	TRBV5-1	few	CASKLGPTSNTEAFF
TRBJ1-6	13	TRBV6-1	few	CATLQGDNSPLHF
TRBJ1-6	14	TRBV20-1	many	CSARADSSNSPLHF
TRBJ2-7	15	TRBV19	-	CASSTSGGPPHEQYF
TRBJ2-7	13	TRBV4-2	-	CASSQSRYYEQYF
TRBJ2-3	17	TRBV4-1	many	CASRWSDSGVGADTQYF
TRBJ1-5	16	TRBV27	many	CASSPHGQALNQPQHF
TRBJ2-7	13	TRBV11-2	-	CASSLTNSYEQYF
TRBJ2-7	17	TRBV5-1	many	CASSLSTPSGTSYEQYF
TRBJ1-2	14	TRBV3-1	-	CASSQGPQGSGYTF
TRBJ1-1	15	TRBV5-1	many	CASSLEPTRGVEAFF